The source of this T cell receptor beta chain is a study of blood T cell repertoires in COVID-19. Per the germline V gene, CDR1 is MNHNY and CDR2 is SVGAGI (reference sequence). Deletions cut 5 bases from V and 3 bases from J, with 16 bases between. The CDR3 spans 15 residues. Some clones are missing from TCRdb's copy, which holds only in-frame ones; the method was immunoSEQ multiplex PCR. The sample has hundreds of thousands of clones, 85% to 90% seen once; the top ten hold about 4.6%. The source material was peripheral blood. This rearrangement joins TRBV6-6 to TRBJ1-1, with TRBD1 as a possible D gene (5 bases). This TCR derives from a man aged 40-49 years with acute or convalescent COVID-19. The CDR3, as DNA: TGTGCCAGCAGTGAGCCGGGGGTAGGGGACACTGAAGCTTTCTTT. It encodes CASSEPGVGDTEAFF.